The next 32 T cell receptor beta chains were all read from a single sample in a study of molecular identifiers for immune sequencing clone quantification. MiXCR, run by TCRdb on the PCR reads, gives a single entry per CDR3 protein. The table records over 550,000 distinct CDR3 sequences, around 25% of them present only once. The material sequenced was naive CD8+ T cells from blood, with Jurkat cell RNA spiked in. Subset indicated: FACS-sorted CD8+CD4-CCR7+CD45RA+ naive T cells. The receptors derive from a human donor in good health. Some libraries in this study had Jurkat cell RNA spiked in.

The V call is TRBV5-3, the J call TRBJ2-5; TRBD2 matches at 9 bases. TRBV5-3 is designated an ORF whose function remains uncertain. V shed 5 bases and J 7 bases; nucleotides not matched to a gene: 6. The CDR3 runs 13 residues. The CDR3 region is CARRRTSDGTQYF. CDR3 nucleotide sequence: TGTGCCAGAAGGCGGACTAGCGACGGGACCCAGTACTTC.

This clonotype was seen more than once but under ten times. The V and J genes are TRBV6-2 or TRBV6-3 and TRBJ2-7, with D tentatively TRBD2 (5 bases). The CDR3 is made up of 14 amino acids. Germline V gene lookup returns CDR1 MNHEY and CDR2 SVGEGT. The V end was cut by 5 bases, the J end by 4 bases, with 15 bases between. CDR3 sequence (DNA): TGTGCCAGCAGTGCCCCGGGAAAAAGATACGAGCAGTACTTC. Protein product: CASSAPGKRYEQYF.

This clonotype has more than one count but fewer than ten. This chain links TRBV5-8 with TRBJ2-7, with D possibly being TRBD2 (5 bases). The CDR3 consists of 14 residues. Trimming took off 5 bases at V and 2 bases at J, with 14 bases between the two ends. CDR1 and CDR2 from the germline V gene are SGHTS and YDEGEE. The CDR3: CASRVPGNPYEQYF. The CDR3 DNA reads TGTGCCAGCAGGGTTCCCGGGAACCCCTACGAGCAGTACTTC. Full variable domain (rest looked up from reference TRBV5-8 and TRBJ2-7): EAGVTQSPTHLIKTRGQQATLRCSPISGHTSVYWYQQALGLGLQFLLWYDEGEERNRGNFPPRFSGRQFPNYSSELNVNALELEDSALYLCASRVPGNPYEQYFGPGTRLTVT.

As regards this clonotype: A much larger clone differs by one base, so this may be a read error. V and J are TRBV7-9 and TRBJ2-7; perhaps TRBD1 as D (6 bases). From germline, CDR1 is SEHNR and CDR2 FQNEAQ (reference sequence). Between the trimmed V and J ends, which lost 1 base and 8 bases, there was a span of 15 bases. This CDR3 is built from 14 residues. The CDR3 DNA is TGTGCCAGCAGCTTAGGGGGAACCGACAGGAAGCAGTACTTC. This gives the protein CASSLGGTDRKQYF.

This clonotype was counted many times. An end of the junction does not agree with germline; a read error may underlie this. This chain joins TRBV27 and TRBJ2-7, with a possible D match to TRBD2 (5 bases). CDR3 length: 13 residues. From germline, CDR1 is MNHEY and CDR2 SMNVEV (reference sequence). The CDR3 DNA reads as TGTGCCAGCAGTCCGTCCACTCTAGCCTTACCGTCCTTC. Its translation: CASSPSTLALPSF.

About this clonotype: A read error may account for a junction end that differs from germline. The chain carries TRBV19 and TRBJ1-1; weak D call: TRBD1 (5 bases). The germline gives CDR1 LNHDA, CDR2 SQIVND (reference sequence). This CDR3 has 14 residues. CDR3 loop: CASSIVTGSTEASF. The CDR3 coding sequence is TGTGCCAGTAGTATTGTAACAGGCTCAACTGAAGCTTCCTTT. Together with reference TRBV19 and TRBJ1-1, the CDR3 gives the full variable domain: DGGITQSPKYLFRKEGQNVTLSCEQNLNHDAMYWYRQDPGQGLRLIYYSQIVNDFQKGDIAEGYSVSREKKESFPLTVTSAQKNPTAFYLCASSIVTGSTEASFGQGTRLTVV.

The gene calls are TRBV7-9 and TRBJ1-5; a possible D gene is TRBD1 (6 bases). This CDR3 comprises 16 residues. Looked up from germline, CDR1 is SEHNR and CDR2 is FQNEAQ (reference sequence). Trimming pared 4 bases from V and 1 base from J, leaving 14 bases between. As DNA, the CDR3 is TGTGCCAGCAGCTACGGGACACCCAAGAGCAATCAGCCCCAGCATTTT. It encodes CASSYGTPKSNQPQHF.

A remark on this clonotype: A read error may be the cause here, since a much bigger clone is one base away. The chain is built from TRBV4-3 and TRBJ2-3; unclear D gene. Germline assignment: CDR1 LGHNA and CDR2 YSLEER. This CDR3 spans 16 amino acids. Here the CDR3 reads CTSSQDGGRRPDTQYF. CDR3 nucleotide sequence: TGCACCAGCAGCCAAGATGGCGGTAGGCGACCAGATACGCAGTATTTT.

On this clonotype itself: A single base separates this from a much larger clone, so it may be a read error. The chain combines TRBV29-1 with TRBJ2-3; D is perhaps TRBD2 (6 bases). The CDR3 runs to 13 residues. Germline V gives CDR1 SQVTM, CDR2 ANQGSEA. V was trimmed by 6 bases and J by 4 bases, leaving 14 bases between them. CDR3 nucleotides: TGCAGCGTCACCGGGGGTAGCCCAGATACGCAGTATTTT. Protein sequence: CSVTGGSPDTQYF.

Note on this clonotype: Being one base from a much bigger clone, this may be a read error. This rearrangement joins TRBV13 to TRBJ2-1; the D is unclear. Germline V gives CDR1 PRHDT, CDR2 FYEKMQ (reference sequence). The CDR3 sequence is 15 residues long. The CDR3 protein is CASSPTWSRPNERFF. The CDR3 nucleotides read TGTGCCAGCAGCCCGACTTGGAGCAGACCCAATGAGCGGTTCTTC. Combining the CDR3 with reference TRBV13 and TRBJ2-1 gives the whole variable domain AAGVIQSPRHLIKEKRETATLKCYPIPRHDTVYWYQQGPGQDPQFLISFYEKMQSDKGSIPDRFSAQQFSDYHSELNMSSLELGDSALYFCASSPTWSRPNERFFGPGTRLTVL.

A note on this clonotype: A much larger clone differs from this one at a single base, so this may be a read error. Written as DNA, the CDR3 is TGCAGCGTTCCGGGGACTAGCGGAGAGGCCTACAATGAGCAGTTCTTC. It specifies CSVPGTSGEAYNEQFF. The V gene is TRBV29-1, the J gene TRBJ2-1, with 11 nucleotides matching TRBD2. V lost 5 bases and J lost 2; bases outside the gene matches: 8. The CDR3 sequence is 16 residues long. CDR1 SQVTM and CDR2 ANQGSEA come from the germline V gene.

The chain has TRBV7-7 and TRBJ2-3, with 8 bases aligning to TRBD1. The V gene's germline CDR1 is SSHAT and CDR2 FNYEAQ (reference sequence). After removal of 4 bases from V and 1 base from J, the junction contained 7 bases not matched to a gene. The CDR3 sequence is 16 residues long. CDR3 amino acids: CASSYGTGWGTDTQYF. In DNA form, the CDR3 reads TGTGCCAGCAGCTACGGGACAGGATGGGGCACAGATACGCAGTATTTT.

This clonotype was observed a single time. This rearrangement joins TRBV27 to TRBJ2-4; 8 bases are a match to TRBD2. V was clipped by 5 bases and J by 1 base; unmatched bases: 10. The CDR3 length is 17 residues. CDR1 is MNHEY, CDR2 SMNVEV, per germline (reference sequence). The CDR3 sequence is CASSPTWERGAKNIQYF. The CDR3 region has the DNA TGTGCCAGCAGTCCCACGTGGGAGCGGGGGGCCAAAAACATTCAGTACTTC.

The rearrangement links TRBV12-2 to TRBJ1-5; TRBD1, the table's D call, lacks a check against the DNA. TRBV12-2 is deemed a pseudogene. The CDR3 contains 18 residues. The CDR3 protein is CASRLGEDRVIRNQPQHF. CDR3 coding DNA: TGTGCAAGTCGCTTAGGTGAGGACAGGGTAATTCGGAATCAGCCCCAGCATTTT.

This clonotype occurred many times. V and J are TRBV6-5 and TRBJ2-3; TRBD1 matches 8 bases. Germline CDR1 reads MNHEY; CDR2 reads SVGAGI. Trimming at V came to 2 bases and at J to 1 base, leaving 2 bases not matched to a gene. There are 15 residues in the CDR3. CDR3 sequence (DNA): TGTGCCAGCAGTTACGGGGGACAGGGCACAGATACGCAGTATTTT. Protein sequence: CASSYGGQGTDTQYF.

CDR3 DNA sequence: TGTGCCTGGAGTCCCGGGACTAGCCGCACAGATACGCAGTATTTT. Translation: CAWSPGTSRTDTQYF. The chain has TRBV30 and TRBJ2-3; 9 bases agree with TRBD2. CDR1 and CDR2 from the germline V gene are GTSNPN and SVGIG (reference sequence). The CDR3 sequence is 15 residues long. J lost 1 base, V lost 2 bases, and 4 bases had no gene match.

On this clonotype itself: Possible read error: a much larger clone is one base away. DNA of the CDR3: TGTGCCAGCGGGGGGGCATCTGAAGCTTTCTTT. As protein: CASGGASEAFF. The chain links TRBV6-5 to TRBJ1-1, with D possibly being TRBD1 (6 bases). The CDR3 runs to 11 residues. The germline V and J ends were trimmed by 8 bases and 6 bases, with 10 bases remaining between them. Germline V CDR1 and CDR2: MNHEY, SVGAGI.

This clonotype was seen many times. The chain has TRBV19 and TRBJ1-1; maybe TRBD1 (5 bases). Germline CDR1 LNHDA, CDR2 SQIVND (reference sequence). There are 12 residues in the CDR3. V was pared by 5 bases and J by 11 bases, with 15 bases between. The CDR3 bases are TGTGCCAGTAGTGCTTTTGGGGGTGGCGCTTTCTTT. Amino acid sequence: CASSAFGGGAFF.

The gene calls are TRBV19 and TRBJ2-2; D is ambiguous. Trimming left V 8 bases short and J 7 bases short, with 5 bases between. Germline lookup yields CDR1 LNHDA and CDR2 SQIVND (reference sequence). The CDR3 covers 10 residues. CDR3 residues: CASVGGELFF. As DNA, the CDR3 is TGTGCCAGTGTCGGCGGGGAGCTGTTTTTT. Combining the CDR3 with reference TRBV19 and TRBJ2-2 gives the whole variable domain DGGITQSPKYLFRKEGQNVTLSCEQNLNHDAMYWYRQDPGQGLRLIYYSQIVNDFQKGDIAEGYSVSREKKESFPLTVTSAQKNPTAFYLCASVGGELFFGEGSRLTVL.

This clonotype was observed many times. This sequence joins TRBV5-1 and TRBJ2-5; possibly TRBD1 for D (6 bases). The V gene's germline CDR1 is SGHRS and CDR2 YFSETQ. The CDR3 has 14 amino acids. V lost 3 bases and J lost 2, with 11 bases in between. DNA for the CDR3: TGCGCCAGCAGCTCCGGACAGATTCAAGAGACCCAGTACTTC. Protein product: CASSSGQIQETQYF.

This clonotype was seen more than once but under ten times. This chain joins TRBV6-5 and TRBJ2-3; D might be TRBD1 (5 bases). The J call may be faulty, since TRBJ1-5 better matches the DNA end. Germline CDR1 and CDR2: MNHEY and SVGAGI. The CDR3 has 17 amino acids. CDR3 amino acids: CASSYRGSLPGTDTQHF. CDR3 in DNA: TGTGCCAGCAGTTACAGGGGTAGCCTCCCTGGCACAGATACGCAGCATTTT.

In this sample, this clonotype turned up once. The junction and the germline gene differ at one end; a read error may be behind it. The V gene is TRBV6-2 or TRBV6-3, the J gene TRBJ2-5; D gene ambiguous. The CDR3 runs 14 residues. Germline V gives CDR1 MNHEY, CDR2 SVGEGT. CDR3 DNA: TGTGCCAGCAGTCCTTCTGGTGGCCAAGAGACCCAGTGCTTC. It specifies CASSPSGGQETQCF.

This clonotype was recorded at least ten times. As DNA, the CDR3 is TGTGCCAGCAGTGACCCCCCGAGGGATCTGAACGAGCAGTACTTC. It specifies CASSDPPRDLNEQYF. The chain couples TRBV6-6 to TRBJ2-7; weak D call: TRBD2 (5 bases). From germline, CDR1 is MNHNY and CDR2 SVGAGI (reference sequence). Deletions cut 5 bases from V and 5 bases from J, with 19 bases between. The CDR3 is made up of 15 amino acids.

With regard to this clonotype: The CDR3 does not end in the conserved phenylalanine or tryptophan, so this is likely a read error. The genes are TRBV5-1 and TRBJ2-3; D may be TRBD2 (5 bases). The CDR3 totals 15 residues. Per germline, CDR1 SGHRS and CDR2 YFSETQ. The CDR3 protein is CASSLVGDSTDRQYV. DNA for the CDR3: TGCGCCAGCAGCTTGGTCGGGGATAGCACAGATAGGCAGTATGTT.

This clonotype has a single count. A much larger clonotype is one base distant, so this may be a read error. V gene TRBV20-1 combines with J gene TRBJ1-1, with 8 bases lining up with TRBD1. The V gene's germline CDR1 is DFQATT and CDR2 SNEGSKA (reference sequence). CDR3 length: 14 amino acids. The CDR3 DNA reads as TGCAATGCTAGAGACAGGGGTTGGATCACTGAAGCTTTCTTT. Translated, it gives CNARDRGWITEAFF.

This clonotype came up many times. This chain links TRBV5-1 with TRBJ2-3; 10 positions agree with TRBD2. The CDR3 is 15 amino acids. V was clipped by 3 bases and J by 1 base; unmatched bases: 2. Germline V lookup: CDR1 SGHRS, CDR2 YFSETQ. The CDR3 is CASSWTSGRTDTQYF. In DNA, the CDR3 is TGCGCCAGCAGCTGGACTAGCGGACGCACAGATACGCAGTATTTT.

This clonotype was observed many times. V gene TRBV29-1 combines with J gene TRBJ2-5; unclear D gene. Trimming shortened V by 1 base and J by 5 bases, and 14 bases separated the two germline ends. CDR1 is SQVTM and CDR2 is ANQGSEA in the germline V gene. The CDR3 totals 14 residues. DNA of the CDR3: TGCAGCGTTGAAGTGCCAGGTTGGGCTGAGACCCAGTACTTC. This codes for CSVEVPGWAETQYF.

The chain recombines TRBV20-1 with TRBJ2-5, with 12 nucleotides matching TRBD2. Germline V gene data show CDR1 as DFQATT and CDR2 as SNEGSKA (reference sequence). This CDR3 region has 16 residues. Trimming removed 2 bases from V and 4 bases from J; junction bases left unmatched: 8. The CDR3: CSARSSSGGAGETQYF. DNA of the CDR3: TGCAGTGCTAGATCGTCTAGCGGGGGGGCTGGAGAGACCCAGTACTTC.

This clonotype was picked up a small number of times. V and J are TRBV19 and TRBJ1-5; 7 bases line up with TRBD1. Germline V lookup: CDR1 LNHDA, CDR2 SQIVND (reference sequence). Unmatched junction bases numbered 1, after V lost 1 base and J lost 1 base. The CDR3 covers 15 residues. CDR3 nucleotides: TGTGCCAGTAGTATAGGGGGACAGAGCAATCAGCCCCAGCATTTT. This translates into CASSIGGQSNQPQHF.

The chain recombines TRBV5-1 with TRBJ2-7; a possible D gene is TRBD2 (7 bases). The germline CDR1 and CDR2 sequences are SGHRS and YFSETQ. The CDR3 consists of 15 residues. The ends were cut back, 2 bases at V and 3 bases at J, with 15 bases in the middle. The CDR3 sequence: CASSFFGGDNYEQYF. CDR3 bases: TGCGCCAGCAGCTTTTTTGGGGGGGACAACTACGAGCAGTACTTC.

The J gene is TRBJ1-2, the V gene TRBV28; no reliable D call. V lost 0 bases to trimming and J lost 0 bases, with 8 bases between them. The CDR3 is made up of 15 amino acids. Germline CDR1 is MDHEN and CDR2 is SYDVKM. CDR3 loop: CASSLWQTANYGYTF. CDR3 nucleotides: TGTGCCAGCAGTTTATGGCAGACCGCTAACTATGGCTACACCTTC.

The table lists this clonotype with many counts. J is TRBJ1-5 and V is TRBV9; D might be TRBD1 (5 bases). The CDR3 is 15 residues long. Looked up from germline, CDR1 is SGDLS and CDR2 is YYNGEE. Trimming cost V 3 bases and J 4 bases, with 14 bases left between them. The CDR3 coding sequence is TGTGCCAGCAGCGAAGAGGGGACCGGGAATCAGCCCCAGCATTTT. It specifies CASSEEGTGNQPQHF.